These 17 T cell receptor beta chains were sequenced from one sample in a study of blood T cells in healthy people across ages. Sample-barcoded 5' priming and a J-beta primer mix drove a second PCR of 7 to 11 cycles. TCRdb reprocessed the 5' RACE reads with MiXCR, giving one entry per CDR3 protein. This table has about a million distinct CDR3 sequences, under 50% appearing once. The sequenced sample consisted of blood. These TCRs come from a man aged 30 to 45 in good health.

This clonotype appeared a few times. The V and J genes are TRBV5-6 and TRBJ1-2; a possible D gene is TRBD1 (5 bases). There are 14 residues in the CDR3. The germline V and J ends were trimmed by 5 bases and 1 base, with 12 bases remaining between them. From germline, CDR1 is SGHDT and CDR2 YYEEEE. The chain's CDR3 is CASRGASNNYGYTF. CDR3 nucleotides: TGTGCCAGCAGAGGGGCCAGTAATAACTATGGCTACACCTTC.

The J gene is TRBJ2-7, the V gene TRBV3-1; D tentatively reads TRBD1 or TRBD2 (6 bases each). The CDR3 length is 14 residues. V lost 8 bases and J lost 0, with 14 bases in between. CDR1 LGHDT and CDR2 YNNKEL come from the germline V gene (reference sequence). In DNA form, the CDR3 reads TGTGCCAGCGCCCGAGGGGGGCTCTCCTACGAGCAGTACTTC. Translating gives CASARGGLSYEQYF.

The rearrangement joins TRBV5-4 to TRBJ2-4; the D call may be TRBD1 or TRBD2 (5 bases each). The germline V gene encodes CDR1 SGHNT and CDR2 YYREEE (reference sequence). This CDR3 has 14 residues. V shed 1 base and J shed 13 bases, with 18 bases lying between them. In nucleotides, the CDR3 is TGTGCCAGCAGCTTGCAGGGCCCCTTGGGGGAGCAGTACTTC. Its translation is CASSLQGPLGEQYF.

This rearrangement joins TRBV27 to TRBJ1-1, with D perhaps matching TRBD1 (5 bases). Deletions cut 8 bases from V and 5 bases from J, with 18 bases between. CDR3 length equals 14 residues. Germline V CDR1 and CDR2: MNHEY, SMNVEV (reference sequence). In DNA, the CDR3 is TGTGCCAGCGGCGCCCGGGACGGGTGGACTGAAGCTTTCTTT. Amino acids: CASGARDGWTEAFF.

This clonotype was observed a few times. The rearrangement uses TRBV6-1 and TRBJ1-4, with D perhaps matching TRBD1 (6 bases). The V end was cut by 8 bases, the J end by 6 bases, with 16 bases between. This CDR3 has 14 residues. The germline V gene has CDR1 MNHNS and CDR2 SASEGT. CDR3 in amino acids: CASASGGADEKLFF. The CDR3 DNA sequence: TGTGCCAGCGCCTCCGGGGGCGCGGATGAAAAACTGTTTTTT.

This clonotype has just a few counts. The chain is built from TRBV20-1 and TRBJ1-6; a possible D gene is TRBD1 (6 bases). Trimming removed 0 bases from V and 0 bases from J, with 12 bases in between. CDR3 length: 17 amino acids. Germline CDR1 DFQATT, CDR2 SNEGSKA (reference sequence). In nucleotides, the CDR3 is TGCAGTGCTAGAGATCGGACAGAAAGCTCCTATAATTCACCCCTCCACTTT. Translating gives CSARDRTESSYNSPLHF.

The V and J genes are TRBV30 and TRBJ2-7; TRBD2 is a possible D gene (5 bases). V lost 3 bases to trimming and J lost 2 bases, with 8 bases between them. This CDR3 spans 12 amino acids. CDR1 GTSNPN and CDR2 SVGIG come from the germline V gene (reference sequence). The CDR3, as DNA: TGTGCCTGGAGGGGGAGACCCTACGAGCAGTACTTC. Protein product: CAWRGRPYEQYF.

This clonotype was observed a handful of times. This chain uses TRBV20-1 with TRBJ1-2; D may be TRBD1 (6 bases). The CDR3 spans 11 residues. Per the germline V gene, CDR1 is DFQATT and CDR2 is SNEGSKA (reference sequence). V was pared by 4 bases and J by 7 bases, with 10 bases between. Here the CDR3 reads CSAIRDTGYTF. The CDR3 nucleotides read TGCAGTGCTATACGGGACACTGGCTACACCTTC.

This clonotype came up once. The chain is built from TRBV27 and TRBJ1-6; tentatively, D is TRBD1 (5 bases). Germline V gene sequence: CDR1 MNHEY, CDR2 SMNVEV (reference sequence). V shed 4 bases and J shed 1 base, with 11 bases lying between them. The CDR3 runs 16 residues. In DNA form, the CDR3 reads TGTGCCAGCAGTTCGACAGTTTCATCCTATAATTCACCCCTCCACTTT. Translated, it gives CASSSTVSSYNSPLHF.

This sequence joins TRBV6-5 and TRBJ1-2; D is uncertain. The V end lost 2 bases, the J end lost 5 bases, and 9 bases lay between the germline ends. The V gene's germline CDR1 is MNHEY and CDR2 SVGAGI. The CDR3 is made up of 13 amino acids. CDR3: CASSYRVGYGYTF. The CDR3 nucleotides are TGTGCCAGCAGTTACCGGGTGGGATATGGCTACACCTTC.

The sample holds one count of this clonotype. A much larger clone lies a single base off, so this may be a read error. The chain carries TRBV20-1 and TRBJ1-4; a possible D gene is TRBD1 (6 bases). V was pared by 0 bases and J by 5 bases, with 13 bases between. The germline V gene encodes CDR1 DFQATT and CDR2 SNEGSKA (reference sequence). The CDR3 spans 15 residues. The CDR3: CSARDTQGGNEKLFF. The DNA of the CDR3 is TGCAGTGCTAGAGACACACAGGGAGGAAATGAAAAACTGTTTTTT.

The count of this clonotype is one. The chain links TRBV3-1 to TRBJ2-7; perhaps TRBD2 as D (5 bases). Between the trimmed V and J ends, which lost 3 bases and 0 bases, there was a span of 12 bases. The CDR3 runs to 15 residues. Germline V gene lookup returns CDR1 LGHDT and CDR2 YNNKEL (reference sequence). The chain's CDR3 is CASSQQAVSSYEQYF. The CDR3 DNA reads TGTGCCAGCAGCCAGCAAGCGGTCAGCTCCTACGAGCAGTACTTC.

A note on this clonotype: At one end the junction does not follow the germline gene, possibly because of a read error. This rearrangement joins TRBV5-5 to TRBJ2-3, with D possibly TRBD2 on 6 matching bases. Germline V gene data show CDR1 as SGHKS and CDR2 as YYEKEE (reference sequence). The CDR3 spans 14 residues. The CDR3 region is CASSPRTTTYTQYF. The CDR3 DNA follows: TGTGCCAGCAGCCCTCGGACTACCACATATACGCAGTATTTT. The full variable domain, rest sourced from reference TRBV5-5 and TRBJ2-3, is DAGVTQSPTHLIKTRGQQVTLRCSPISGHKSVSWYQQVLGQGPQFIFQYYEKEERGRGNFPDRFSARQFPNYSSELNVNALLLGDSALYLCASSPRTTTYTQYFGPGTRLTVL.

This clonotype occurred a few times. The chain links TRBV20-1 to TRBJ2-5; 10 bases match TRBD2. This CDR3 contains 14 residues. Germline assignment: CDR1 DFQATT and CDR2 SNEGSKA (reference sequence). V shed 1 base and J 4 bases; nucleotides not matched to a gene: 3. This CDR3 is CSARGTSGAETQYF. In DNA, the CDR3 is TGCAGTGCTAGAGGTACTAGCGGGGCAGAGACCCAGTACTTC.

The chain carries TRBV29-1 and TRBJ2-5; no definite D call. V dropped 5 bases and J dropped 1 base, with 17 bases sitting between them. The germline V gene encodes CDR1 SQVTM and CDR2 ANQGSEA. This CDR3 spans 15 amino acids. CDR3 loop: CSVKFKTSRQETQYF. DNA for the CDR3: TGCAGCGTTAAATTTAAGACGAGCCGCCAAGAGACCCAGTACTTC.

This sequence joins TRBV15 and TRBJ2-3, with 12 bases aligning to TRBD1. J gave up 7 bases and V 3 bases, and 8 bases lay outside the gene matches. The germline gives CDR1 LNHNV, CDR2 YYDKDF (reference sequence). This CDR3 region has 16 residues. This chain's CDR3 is CATSRGGTGGVYTQYF. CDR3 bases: TGTGCCACCAGCAGGGGGGGGACAGGGGGCGTTTATACGCAGTATTTT. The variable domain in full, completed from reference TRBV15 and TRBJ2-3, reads DAMVIQNPRYQVTQFGKPVTLSCSQTLNHNVMYWYQQKSSQAPKLLFHYYDKDFNNEADTPDNFQSRRPNTSFCFLDIRSPGLGDTAMYLCATSRGGTGGVYTQYFGPGTRLTVL.

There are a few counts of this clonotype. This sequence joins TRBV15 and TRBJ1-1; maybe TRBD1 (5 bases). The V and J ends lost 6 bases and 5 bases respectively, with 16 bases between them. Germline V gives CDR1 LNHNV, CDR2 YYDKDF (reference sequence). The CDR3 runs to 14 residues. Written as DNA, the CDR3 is TGTGCCACCAGTAGGCAGGGTTTTCAGACTGAAGCTTTCTTT. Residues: CATSRQGFQTEAFF.